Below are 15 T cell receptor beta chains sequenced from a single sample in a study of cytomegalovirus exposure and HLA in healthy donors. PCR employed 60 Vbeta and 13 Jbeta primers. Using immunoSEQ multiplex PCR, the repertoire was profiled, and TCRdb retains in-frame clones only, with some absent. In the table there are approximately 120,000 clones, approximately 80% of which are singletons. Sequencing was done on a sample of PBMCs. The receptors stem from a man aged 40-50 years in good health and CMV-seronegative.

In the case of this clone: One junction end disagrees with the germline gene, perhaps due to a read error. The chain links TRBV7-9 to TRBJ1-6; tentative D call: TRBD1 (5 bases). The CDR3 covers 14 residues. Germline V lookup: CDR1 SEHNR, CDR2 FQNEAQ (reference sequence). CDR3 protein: CSSSFGPQGSPLHF. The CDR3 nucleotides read TGTTCCAGCAGCTTCGGGCCCCAGGGATCACCCCTCCACTTT.

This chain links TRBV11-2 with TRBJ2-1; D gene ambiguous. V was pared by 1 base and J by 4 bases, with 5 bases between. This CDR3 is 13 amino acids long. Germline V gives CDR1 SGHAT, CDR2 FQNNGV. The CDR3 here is CASSLGQYNEQFF. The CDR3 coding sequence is TGTGCCAGCAGCTTAGGGCAGTACAATGAGCAGTTCTTC. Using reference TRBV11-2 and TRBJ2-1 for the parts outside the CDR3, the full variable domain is EAGVAQSPRYKIIEKRQSVAFWCNPISGHATLYWYQQILGQGPKLLIQFQNNGVVDDSQLPKDRFSAERLKGVDSTLKIQPAKLEDSAVYLCASSLGQYNEQFFGPGTRLTVL.

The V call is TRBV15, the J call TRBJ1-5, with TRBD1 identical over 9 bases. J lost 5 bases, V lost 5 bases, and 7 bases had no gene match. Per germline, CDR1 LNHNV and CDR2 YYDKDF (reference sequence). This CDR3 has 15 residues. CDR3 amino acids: CATSARGQGDQPQHF. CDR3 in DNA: TGTGCCACCAGCGCCCGGGGACAGGGAGATCAGCCCCAGCATTTT.

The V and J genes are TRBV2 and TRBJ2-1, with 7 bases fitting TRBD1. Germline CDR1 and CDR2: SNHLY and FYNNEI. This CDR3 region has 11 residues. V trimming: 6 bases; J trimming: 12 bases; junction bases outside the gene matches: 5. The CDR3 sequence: CASRGQPGQFF. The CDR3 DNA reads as TGTGCCAGCAGGGGACAGCCCGGGCAGTTCTTC.

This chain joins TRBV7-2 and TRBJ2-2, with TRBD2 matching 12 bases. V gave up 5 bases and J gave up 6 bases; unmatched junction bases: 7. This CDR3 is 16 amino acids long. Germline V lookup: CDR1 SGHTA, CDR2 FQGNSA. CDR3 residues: CASSELAGGWPGELFF. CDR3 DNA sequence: TGTGCCAGCAGCGAACTAGCGGGGGGCTGGCCCGGGGAGCTGTTTTTT.

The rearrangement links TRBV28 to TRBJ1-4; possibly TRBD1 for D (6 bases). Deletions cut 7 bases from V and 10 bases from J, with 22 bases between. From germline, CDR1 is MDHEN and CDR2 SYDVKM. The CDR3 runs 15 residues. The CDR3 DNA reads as TGTGCCAGCACCGTCCACGCGGACAGACATGGAAAACTGTTTTTT. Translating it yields CASTVHADRHGKLFF.

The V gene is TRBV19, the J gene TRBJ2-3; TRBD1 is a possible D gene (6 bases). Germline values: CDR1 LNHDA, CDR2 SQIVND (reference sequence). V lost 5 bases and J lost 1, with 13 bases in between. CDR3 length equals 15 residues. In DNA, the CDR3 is TGTGCCAGTAGTCGCGAGGACAGAGGCACAGATACGCAGTATTTT. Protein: CASSREDRGTDTQYF.

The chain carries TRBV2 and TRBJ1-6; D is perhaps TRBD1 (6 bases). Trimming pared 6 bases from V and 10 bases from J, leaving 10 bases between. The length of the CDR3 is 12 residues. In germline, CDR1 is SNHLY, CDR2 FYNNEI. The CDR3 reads CASRLQGSPLHF. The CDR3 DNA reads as TGTGCCAGCAGGCTCCAGGGGTCACCCCTCCACTTT.

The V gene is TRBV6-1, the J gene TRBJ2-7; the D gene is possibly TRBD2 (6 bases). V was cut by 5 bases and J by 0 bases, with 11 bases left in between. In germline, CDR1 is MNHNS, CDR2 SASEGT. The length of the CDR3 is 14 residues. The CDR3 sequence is CASSFRGISYEQYF. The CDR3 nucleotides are TGTGCCAGCAGTTTTCGGGGGATCTCCTACGAGCAGTACTTC.

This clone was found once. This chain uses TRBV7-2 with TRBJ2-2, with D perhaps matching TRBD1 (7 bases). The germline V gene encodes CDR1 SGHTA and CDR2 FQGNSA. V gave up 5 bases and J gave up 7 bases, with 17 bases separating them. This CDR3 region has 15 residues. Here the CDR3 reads CASSRIPRGVGELFF. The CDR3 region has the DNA TGTGCCAGCAGCCGAATCCCCAGGGGGGTCGGGGAGCTGTTTTTT.

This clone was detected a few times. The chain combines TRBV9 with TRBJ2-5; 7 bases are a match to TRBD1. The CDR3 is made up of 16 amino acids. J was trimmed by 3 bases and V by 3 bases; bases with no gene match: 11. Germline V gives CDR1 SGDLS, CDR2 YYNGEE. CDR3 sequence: CASSEVPLTGEETQYF. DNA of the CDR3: TGTGCCAGCAGCGAAGTTCCCTTAACAGGGGAAGAGACCCAGTACTTC.

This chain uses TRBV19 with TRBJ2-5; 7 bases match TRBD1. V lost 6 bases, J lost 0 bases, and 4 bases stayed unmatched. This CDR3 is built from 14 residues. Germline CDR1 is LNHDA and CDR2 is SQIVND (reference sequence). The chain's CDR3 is CASRDRLYQETQYF. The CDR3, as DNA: TGTGCCAGTAGGGACAGGCTGTACCAAGAGACCCAGTACTTC.

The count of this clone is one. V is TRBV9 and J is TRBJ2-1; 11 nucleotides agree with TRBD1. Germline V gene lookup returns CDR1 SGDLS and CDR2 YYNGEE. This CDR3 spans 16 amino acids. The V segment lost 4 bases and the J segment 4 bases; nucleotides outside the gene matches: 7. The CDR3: CASSSAGTGGYNEQFF. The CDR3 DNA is TGTGCCAGCAGCTCAGCTGGGACAGGGGGTTACAATGAGCAGTTCTTC.

CDR3 coding DNA: TGTGCCAGCAGCCCACAGGGCTATAGCAATCAGCCCCAGCATTTT. Translated: CASSPQGYSNQPQHF. The gene calls are TRBV6-6 and TRBJ1-5, with D possibly being TRBD1 (6 bases). Trimming pared 6 bases from V and 0 bases from J, leaving 12 bases between. The germline CDR1 and CDR2 sequences are MNHNY and SVGAGI (reference sequence). The CDR3 is made up of 15 amino acids.

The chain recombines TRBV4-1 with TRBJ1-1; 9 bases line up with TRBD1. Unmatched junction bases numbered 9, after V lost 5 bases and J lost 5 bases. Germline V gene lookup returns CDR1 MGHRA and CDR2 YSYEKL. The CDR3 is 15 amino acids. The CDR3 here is CASSGRQGVRTEAFF. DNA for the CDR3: TGCGCCAGCAGCGGTCGACAGGGGGTGCGGACTGAAGCTTTCTTT.